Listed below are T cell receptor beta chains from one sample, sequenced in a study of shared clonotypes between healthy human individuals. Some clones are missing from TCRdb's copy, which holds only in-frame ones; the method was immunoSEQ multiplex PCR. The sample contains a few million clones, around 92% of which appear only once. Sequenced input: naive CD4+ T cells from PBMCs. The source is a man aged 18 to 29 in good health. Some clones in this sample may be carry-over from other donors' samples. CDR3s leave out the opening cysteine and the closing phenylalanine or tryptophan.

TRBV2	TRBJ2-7	ASLLTEQY
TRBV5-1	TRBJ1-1	ASSDGHTKNTEAF
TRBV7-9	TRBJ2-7	ASSLGTGSSYEQY
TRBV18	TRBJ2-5	ASSPGIGETQY
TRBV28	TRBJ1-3	ASSFGRRGGNPGNTIY
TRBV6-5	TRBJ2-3	ASCPASTDTQY
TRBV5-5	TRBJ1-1	ASTSRQGFDTEAF
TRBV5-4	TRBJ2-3	ASSLRAGVGGDTQY
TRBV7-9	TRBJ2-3	ASSLIAVRTDTQY
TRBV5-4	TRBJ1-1	ASSSGGLAF
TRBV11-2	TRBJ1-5	ASSRSNGGQPQH
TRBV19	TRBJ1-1	ASSILSGSTEAF
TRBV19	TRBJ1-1	ASSMEGLLINTEAF
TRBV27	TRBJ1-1	ASRDRMNTEAF
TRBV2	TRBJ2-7	ASDRDYEQY
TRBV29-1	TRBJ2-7	SVSQGPYEQY
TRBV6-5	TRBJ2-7	ASSYQGGGEQY
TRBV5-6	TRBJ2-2	ASSATTNTGELF
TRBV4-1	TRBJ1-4	ASSQPGAGSEKLF
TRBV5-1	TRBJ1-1	ASSPSGSQAF
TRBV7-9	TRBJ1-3	ASSLRGSGNTIY
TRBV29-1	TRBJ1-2	SVAGRDRPNYGYT
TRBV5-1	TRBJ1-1	ASSAGQGAGNTEAF
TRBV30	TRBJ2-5	AWSAGRLSQETQY
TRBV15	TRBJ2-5	ATSRADREETQY
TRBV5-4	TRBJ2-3	ASSVRSWEDTQY
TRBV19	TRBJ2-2	ASWENPGGNVNTGELF
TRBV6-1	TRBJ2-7	ASSELGQGWYEQY
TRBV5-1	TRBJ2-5	ASREAGSQETQY
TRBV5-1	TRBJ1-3	ASSGITGNTIY
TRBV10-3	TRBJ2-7	AISPYPLDGGFYEQY
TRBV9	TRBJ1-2	ASGTEKDRVYGYT
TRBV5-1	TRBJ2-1	ASSFGTSGTNEQF
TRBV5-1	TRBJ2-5	ASSDQETQY
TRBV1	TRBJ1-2	TSSQERDSLTRDYGYT
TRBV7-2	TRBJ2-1	ASIRNRVFYNEQF
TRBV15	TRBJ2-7	ATSRDLREEQY
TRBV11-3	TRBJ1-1	ASNVYLRWGGNTEAF
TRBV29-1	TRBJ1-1	SVEKNTEAF
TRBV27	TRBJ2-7	ASSLFGREPYEQY
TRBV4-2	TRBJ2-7	ASSPPGLAGGLKRGDSYEQY
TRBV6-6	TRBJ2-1	ASSLGRGSSYNEQF
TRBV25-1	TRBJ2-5	ASSPGSGRGWETQY
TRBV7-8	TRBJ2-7	ASSPPGTPFEQY
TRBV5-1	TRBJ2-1	ASSLGPQWDEQF
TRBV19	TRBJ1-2	ASSIVTGPGRYGYT
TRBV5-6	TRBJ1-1	ASSWGRRVNTEAF
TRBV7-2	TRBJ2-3	ASSFTSGATDTQY
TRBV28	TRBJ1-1	ASSPRVGDTEAF